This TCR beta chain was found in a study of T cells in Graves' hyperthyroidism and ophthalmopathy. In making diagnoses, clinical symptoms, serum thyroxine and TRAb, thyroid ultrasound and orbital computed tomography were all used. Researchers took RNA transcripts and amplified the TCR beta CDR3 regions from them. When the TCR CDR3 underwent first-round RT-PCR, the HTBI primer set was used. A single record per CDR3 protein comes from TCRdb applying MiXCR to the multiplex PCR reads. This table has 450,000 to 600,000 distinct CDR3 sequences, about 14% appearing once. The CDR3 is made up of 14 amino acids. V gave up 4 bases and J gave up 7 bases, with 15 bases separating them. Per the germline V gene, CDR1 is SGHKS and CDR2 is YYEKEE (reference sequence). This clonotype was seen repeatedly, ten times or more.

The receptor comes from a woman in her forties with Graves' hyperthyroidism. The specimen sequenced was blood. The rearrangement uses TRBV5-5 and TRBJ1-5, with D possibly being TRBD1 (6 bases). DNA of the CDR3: TGTGCCAGCAGCAAAGGGGGGGGTGCCCAGCCCCAGCATTTT. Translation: CASSKGGGAQPQHF. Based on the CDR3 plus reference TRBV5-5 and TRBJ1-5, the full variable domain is DAGVTQSPTHLIKTRGQQVTLRCSPISGHKSVSWYQQVLGQGPQFIFQYYEKEERGRGNFPDRFSARQFPNYSSELNVNALLLGDSALYLCASSKGGGAQPQHFGDGTRLSIL.